The entry below gives a single T cell receptor (beta chain) sequence along with its context. Its antigen is unidentified. Researchers attached unique molecular identifiers to individual cDNA molecules. MiXCR, run by TCRdb on the 5' RACE reads, gives a single entry per CDR3 protein. The table includes about 66,000 distinct CDR3 sequences, roughly 9.1% detected once. CDR1 and CDR2 from the germline V gene are SGHDN and FVKESK. Trimming removed 1 base from V and 2 bases from J; junction bases left unmatched: 4. This CDR3 has 16 amino acids. The source of the sample is a study of early T cells in non-severe SARS-CoV-2 infection. Study background: Chains from this unsorted whole-blood bulk RNA could not be paired. Study conclusions and caveats: The VDJdb matching leaned toward anti-spike CD8 responses and overlooked private and CD4 specificities.

The sample consisted of whole blood. The chain links TRBV14 to TRBJ2-1, with TRBD2 identical over 8 bases. The clonotype comes from an adult who was a healthcare worker with PCR-confirmed SARS-CoV-2 infection or an uninfected control (not recorded which). CDR3: CASSQVSGTTYNEQFF. The CDR3 nucleotides are TGTGCCAGCAGCCAAGTTAGCGGGACCACCTACAATGAGCAGTTCTTC.